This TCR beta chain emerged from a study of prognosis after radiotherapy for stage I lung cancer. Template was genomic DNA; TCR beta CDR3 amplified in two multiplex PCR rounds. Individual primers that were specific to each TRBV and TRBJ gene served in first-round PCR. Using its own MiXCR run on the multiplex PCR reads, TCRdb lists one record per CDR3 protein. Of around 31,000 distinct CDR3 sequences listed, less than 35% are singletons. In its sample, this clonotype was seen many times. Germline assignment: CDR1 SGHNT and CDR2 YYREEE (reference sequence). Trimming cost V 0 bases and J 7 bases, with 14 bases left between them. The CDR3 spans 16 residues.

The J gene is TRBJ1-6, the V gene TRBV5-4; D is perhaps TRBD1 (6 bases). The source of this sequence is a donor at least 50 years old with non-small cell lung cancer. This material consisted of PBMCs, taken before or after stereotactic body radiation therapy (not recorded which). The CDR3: CASSLETGPGNSPLHF. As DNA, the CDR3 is TGTGCCAGCAGCTTGGAAACAGGGCCCGGAAATTCACCCCTCCACTTT.